The rows below give T cell receptor beta chains drawn from one sample of a study of blood T cells in healthy people across ages. From the 5' RACE reads, TCRdb called clonotypes with MiXCR, one entry per CDR3 protein. The data show about 640,000 distinct CDR3 sequences, less than 35% seen once. The specimen sequenced was blood. The receptors derive from a woman older than 75 in good health. Each CDR3 is given without its conserved first and last residue. A D gene is named only where the DNA matches it firmly.

J gene	V gene	CDR3 length	D gene	CDR3 protein
-	TRBV7-2	16	TRBD2	ASSSGTSGFLPGYEQY
TRBJ1-2	TRBV20-1	13	-	SARVIGRATYGYT
TRBJ1-1	TRBV6-2/TRBV6-3	14	-	ASSNPGRGEVTEAF
TRBJ1-1	TRBV6-1	13	TRBD1	ASRNRGEVGTEAF
TRBJ1-2	TRBV3-1	10	-	ASSQDTNSYT
TRBJ1-5	TRBV6-6	11	-	ASSTWADQPQH
TRBJ2-3	TRBV7-2	13	-	ASSLVGGFTDTQY
TRBJ1-6	TRBV12-3/TRBV12-4	13	-	ASSLALQGNSPLY
TRBJ1-4	TRBV7-2	12	-	ASSLAGASEKLF
TRBJ1-2	TRBV30	8	-	AWSRSGYT
TRBJ2-3	TRBV7-8	13	-	ASSSLGAGADTQY
TRBJ2-1	TRBV6-1	16	-	ASSPTLARNYVGNEQF
TRBJ2-3	TRBV20-1	13	-	SARDAERVMDTQY
TRBJ2-1	TRBV6-1	11	-	ASSEVGASEQF
TRBJ2-7	TRBV11-2	12	-	ASSLGPRIYEQY
TRBJ2-5	TRBV7-6	12	-	ASSSTSVKGTQY
-	TRBV29-1	9	-	SVGKFYEQY
TRBJ1-4	TRBV6-5	12	-	ASSRGGANEKLF
TRBJ2-1	TRBV7-6	15	TRBD2	ASSSTTYSGGYNEQF
TRBJ1-2	TRBV6-6	13	TRBD1	ASSNLGQGAGGYT